This T cell receptor (beta chain) was recovered during a study of blood T cell repertoires in COVID-19. Study as a whole: COVID-19 samples, acute and convalescent, were from the United States, Italy and Spain. The cDNA or gDNA used as material had been derived from T cells, B-cell-depleted T cells, or PBMCs.

Trimming removed 3 bases from V and 2 bases from J; junction bases left unmatched: 2. The CDR3 has 15 amino acids. Germline V CDR1 and CDR2: LNHDA, SQIVND (reference sequence). In the original analysis: Estimation of nucleated cell counts was performed using reference gene primer amplification. Clones were sequenced by immunoSEQ multiplex PCR, and TCRdb holds only the in-frame ones, with some missing. For V, J and clone size, that table is used; D and trimming come from the DNA. This table holds approximately 140,000 clones, roughly 90% found once. The chain couples TRBV19 to TRBJ2-2; 8 positions match TRBD1. This sequence was found in a woman aged 60 to 75 with active or convalescent COVID-19. Sequenced: peripheral blood. CDR3 in amino acids: CASSIQGANTGELFF. Written as DNA, the CDR3 is TGTGCCAGTAGTATCCAGGGGGCAAACACCGGGGAGCTGTTTTTT.